This TCR beta chain came from a study of memory CD4+ T cells and cytomegalovirus serostatus. Study-level background: Donors were healthy Belgian adults, about ten CMV seropositive and 20 to 25 seronegative. Broader study findings: A US-trained random forest predicted CMV serostatus with median AUC around 0.9.

The sort gate was single viable CD3+CD4+CD8-CD45RO+ cells for memory CD4+ T cells. Using immunoSEQ multiplex PCR, the repertoire was profiled, and TCRdb retains in-frame clones only, with some absent. Of about 42,000 clones in the sample, around 78% were seen once. Unmatched junction bases numbered 11, after V lost 1 base and J lost 6 bases. From germline, CDR1 is SGHNT and CDR2 YENEEA. The CDR3 has 18 amino acids. A note on this clone: Its antigen is still unknown.

The clonotype comes from an adult in good health and CMV-seronegative. J is TRBJ2-3 and V is TRBV11-3, with 12 bases fitting TRBD2. Sequencing used memory CD4+ T cells from blood. The CDR3, as DNA: TGTGCCAGCAGCTTAGGTCTAGCGGGGGGGGCCCTATCGGATACGCAGTATTTT. It codes for CASSLGLAGGALSDTQYF.